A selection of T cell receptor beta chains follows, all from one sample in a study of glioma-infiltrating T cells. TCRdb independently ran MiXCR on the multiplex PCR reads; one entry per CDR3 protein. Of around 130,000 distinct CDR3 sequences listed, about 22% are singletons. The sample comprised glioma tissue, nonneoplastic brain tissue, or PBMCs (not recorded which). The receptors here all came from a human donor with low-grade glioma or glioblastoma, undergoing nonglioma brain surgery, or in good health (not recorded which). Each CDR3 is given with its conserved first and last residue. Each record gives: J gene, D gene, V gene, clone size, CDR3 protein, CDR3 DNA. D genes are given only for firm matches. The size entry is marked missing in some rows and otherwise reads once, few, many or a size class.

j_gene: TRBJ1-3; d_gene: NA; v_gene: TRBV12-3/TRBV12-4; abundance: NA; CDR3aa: CASSPTTGFSGNTIYF; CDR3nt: TGTGCCAGCAGTCCGACGACAGGATTCTCTGGAAACACCATATATTTT
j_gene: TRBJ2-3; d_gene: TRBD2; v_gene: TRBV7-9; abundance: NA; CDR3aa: CAFERGSTDTQYF; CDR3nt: TGTGCCTTTGAGCGGGGGAGCACAGATACGCAGTATTTT
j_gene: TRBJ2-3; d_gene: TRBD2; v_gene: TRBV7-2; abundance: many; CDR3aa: CASSPSGGWADTQYF; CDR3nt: TGTGCCAGCAGCCCCAGCGGGGGTTGGGCAGATACGCAGTATTTT
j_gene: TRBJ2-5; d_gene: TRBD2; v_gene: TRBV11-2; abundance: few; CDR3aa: CASSLRLGTSGQETQYF; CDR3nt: TGCGCCAGCAGCCTCCGCCTCGGGACTAGCGGACAAGAGACCCAGTACTTC
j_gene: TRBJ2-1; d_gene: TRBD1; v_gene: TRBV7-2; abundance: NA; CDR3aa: CASRRQQGSTPQQFF; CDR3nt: TGTGCCAGCAGGCGACAACAGGGGTCTACCCCCCAGCAGTTCTTC
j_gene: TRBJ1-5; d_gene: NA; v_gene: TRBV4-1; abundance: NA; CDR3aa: CASNRGDSNQPQHF; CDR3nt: TGCGCCAGCAACCGAGGGGATAGCAATCAGCCCCAGCATTTT
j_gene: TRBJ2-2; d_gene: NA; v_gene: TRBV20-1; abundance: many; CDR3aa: CSARVGWSGELFF; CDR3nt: TGCAGTGCTAGAGTGGGTTGGAGTGGGGAGCTGTTTTTT
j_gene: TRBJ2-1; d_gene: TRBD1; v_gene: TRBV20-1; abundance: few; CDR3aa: CSASRQGAQYNEQFF; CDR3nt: TGCAGTGCTAGTCGGCAGGGGGCCCAGTACAATGAGCAGTTCTTC
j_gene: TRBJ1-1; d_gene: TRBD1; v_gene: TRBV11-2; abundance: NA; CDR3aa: CASSLAPGTGNTEAFF; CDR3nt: TGTGCCAGCAGCTTAGCCCCCGGGACAGGGAACACTGAAGCTTTCTTT
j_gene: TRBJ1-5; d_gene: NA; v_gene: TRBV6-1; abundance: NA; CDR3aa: CASTWTAYSNQPQHF; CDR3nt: TGTGCCAGCACCTGGACAGCGTATAGCAATCAGCCCCAGCATTTT
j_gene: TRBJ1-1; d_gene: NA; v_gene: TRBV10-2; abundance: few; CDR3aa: CASSVAPAEAFF; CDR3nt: TGCGCCAGCAGTGTCGCCCCGGCTGAAGCTTTCTTT
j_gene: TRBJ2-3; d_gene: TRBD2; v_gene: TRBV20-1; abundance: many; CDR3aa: CSARDKTSGDVDTQYF; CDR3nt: TGCAGTGCTAGAGATAAGACTAGCGGGGATGTGGATACGCAGTATTTT
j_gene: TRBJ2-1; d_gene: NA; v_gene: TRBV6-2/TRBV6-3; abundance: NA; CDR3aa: CASSYGASDLSNEQFF; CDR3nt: TGTGCCAGCAGTTACGGAGCTAGCGACTTATCAAATGAGCAGTTCTTC
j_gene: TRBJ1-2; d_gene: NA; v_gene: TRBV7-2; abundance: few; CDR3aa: CASTRWGYGYTF; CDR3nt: TGTGCCAGCACCAGGTGGGGTTATGGCTACACCTTC
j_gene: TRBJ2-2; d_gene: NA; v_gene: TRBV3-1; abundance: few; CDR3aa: CASSQVAGGELFF; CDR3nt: TGTGCCAGCAGCCAAGTCGCGGGCGGGGAGCTGTTTTTT
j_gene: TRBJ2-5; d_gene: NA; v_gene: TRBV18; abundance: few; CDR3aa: CASGAPQETQYF; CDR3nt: TGTGCCAGCGGCGCGCCCCAAGAGACCCAGTACTTC
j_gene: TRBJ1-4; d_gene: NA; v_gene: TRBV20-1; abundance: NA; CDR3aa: CSVTGNEKLFF; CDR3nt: TGCAGTGTAACAGGGAATGAAAAACTGTTTTTT
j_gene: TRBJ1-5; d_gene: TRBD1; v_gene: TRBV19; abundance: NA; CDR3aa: CASSTGRDRVFNQPQHF; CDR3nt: TGTGCCAGTAGTACCGGCCGTGACAGGGTTTTCAATCAGCCCCAGCATTTT
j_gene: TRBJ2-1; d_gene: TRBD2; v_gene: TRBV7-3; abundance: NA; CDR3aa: CASSLIPSGGAAGEQFF; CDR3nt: TGTGCCAGCAGCTTAATTCCTAGCGGGGGGGCCGCGGGTGAGCAGTTCTTC
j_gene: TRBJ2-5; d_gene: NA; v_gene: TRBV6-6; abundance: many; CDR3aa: CASSYSWASSETQYF; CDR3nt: TGTGCCAGCAGTTACTCGTGGGCTAGCAGTGAGACCCAGTACTTC
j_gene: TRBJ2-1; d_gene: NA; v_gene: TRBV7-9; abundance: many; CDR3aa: CASSLRTVSYNEQFF; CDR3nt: TGTGCCAGCAGCTTGAGGACAGTCTCCTACAATGAGCAGTTCTTC
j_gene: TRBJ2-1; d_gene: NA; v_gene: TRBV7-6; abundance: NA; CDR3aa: CASSLKGLPTSSYNEQFF; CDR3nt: TGTGCCAGCAGCTTAAAAGGGCTACCGACCAGCTCCTACAATGAGCAGTTCTTC
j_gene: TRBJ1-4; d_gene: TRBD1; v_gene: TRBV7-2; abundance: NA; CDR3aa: CASSPDRANEKLFF; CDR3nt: TGTGCCAGCAGCCCGGACAGGGCTAATGAAAAACTGTTTTTT
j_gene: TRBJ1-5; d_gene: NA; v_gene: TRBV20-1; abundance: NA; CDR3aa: CSAPTYREGSNQPQHF; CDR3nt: TGCAGTGCTCCCACCTACAGGGAAGGTAGCAATCAGCCCCAGCATTTT
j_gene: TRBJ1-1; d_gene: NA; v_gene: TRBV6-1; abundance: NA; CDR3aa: CASSAPEGVGWGEAFF; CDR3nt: TGTGCCAGCAGCGCCCCGGAGGGGGTCGGGTGGGGTGAAGCTTTCTTT
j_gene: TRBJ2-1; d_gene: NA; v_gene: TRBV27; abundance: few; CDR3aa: CASSFLRPNSYNEQFF; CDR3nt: TGTGCCAGCAGTTTCTTGCGGCCTAACTCCTACAATGAGCAGTTCTTC
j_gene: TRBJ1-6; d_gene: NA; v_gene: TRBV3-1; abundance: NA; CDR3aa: CASSPPVDWTSSYNSPLHF; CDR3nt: TGTGCCAGCAGCCCCCCAGTGGACTGGACGAGCTCCTATAATTCACCCCTCCACTTT
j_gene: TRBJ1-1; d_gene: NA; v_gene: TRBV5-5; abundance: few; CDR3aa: CASSLNLGTEAFF; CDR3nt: TGTGCCAGCAGCTTGAATTTGGGCACTGAAGCTTTCTTT
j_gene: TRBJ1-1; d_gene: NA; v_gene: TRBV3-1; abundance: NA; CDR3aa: CASSQEGEAFF; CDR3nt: TGTGCCAGCAGCCAAGAGGGAGAGGCTTTCTTT
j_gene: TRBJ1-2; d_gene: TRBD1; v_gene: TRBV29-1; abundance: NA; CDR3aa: CSVEFGQGYGYTF; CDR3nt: TGCAGCGTTGAGTTCGGACAGGGTTATGGCTACACCTTC
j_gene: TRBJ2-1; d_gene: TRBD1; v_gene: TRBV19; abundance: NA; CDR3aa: CASSPGTGSYEQFF; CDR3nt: TGTGCCAGTAGTCCCGGGACAGGGAGTTACGAGCAGTTCTTC
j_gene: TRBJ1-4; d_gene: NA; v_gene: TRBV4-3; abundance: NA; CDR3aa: CAGSHGFVGGEKLFF; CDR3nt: TGCGCCGGCAGCCATGGCTTCGTAGGAGGTGAAAAACTGTTTTTT
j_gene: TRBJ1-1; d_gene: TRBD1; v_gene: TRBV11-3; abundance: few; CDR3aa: CASSRTGRGNTEAFF; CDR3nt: TGTGCCAGCAGCCGGACAGGGCGGGGGAACACTGAAGCTTTCTTT
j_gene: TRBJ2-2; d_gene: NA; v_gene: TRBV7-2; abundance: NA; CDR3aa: CASSSQGGGELFF; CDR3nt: TGTGCCAGCAGCTCGCAGGGAGGCGGGGAGCTGTTTTTT
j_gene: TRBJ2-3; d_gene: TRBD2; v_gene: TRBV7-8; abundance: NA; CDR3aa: CASSRGGALAGRTDTQYF; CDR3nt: TGTGCCAGCAGCAGAGGGGGGGCACTAGCGGGACGCACAGATACGCAGTATTTT
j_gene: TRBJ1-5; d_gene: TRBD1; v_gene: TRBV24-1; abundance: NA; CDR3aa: CATSDAGTGGNQPQHF; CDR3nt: TGTGCCACCAGTGATGCCGGGACAGGGGGGAATCAGCCCCAGCATTTT
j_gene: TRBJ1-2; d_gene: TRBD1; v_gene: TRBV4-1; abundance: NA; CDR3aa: CAGSYQGRRGLRRYTF; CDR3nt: TGCGCCGGCAGCTATCAAGGTCGGAGGGGGCTACGGCGCTACACCTTC
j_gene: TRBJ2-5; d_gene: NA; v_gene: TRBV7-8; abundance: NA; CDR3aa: CASSGNQETQYF; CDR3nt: TGTGCCAGCTCGGGGAACCAAGAGACCCAGTACTTC
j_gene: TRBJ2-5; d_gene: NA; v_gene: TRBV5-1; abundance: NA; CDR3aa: CASSFSRGQETQYF; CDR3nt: TGCGCCAGCAGCTTTTCCCGAGGACAAGAGACCCAGTACTTC
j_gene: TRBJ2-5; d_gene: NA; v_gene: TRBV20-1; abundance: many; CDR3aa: CSARVEYQETQYF; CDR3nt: TGCAGTGCTAGAGTTGAGTACCAAGAGACCCAGTACTTC
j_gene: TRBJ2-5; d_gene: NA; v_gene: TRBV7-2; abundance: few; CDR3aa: CASSLYRQQETQYF; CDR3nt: TGTGCCAGCAGCTTGTATCGACAGCAAGAGACCCAGTACTTC
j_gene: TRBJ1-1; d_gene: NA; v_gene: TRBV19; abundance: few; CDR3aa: CASSGPPNTEAFF; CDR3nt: TGTGCCAGTTCGGGACCCCCGAACACTGAAGCTTTCTTT
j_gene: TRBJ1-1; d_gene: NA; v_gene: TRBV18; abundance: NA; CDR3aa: CASSPKGTEAFF; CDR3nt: TGTGCCAGCTCACCTAAAGGGACTGAAGCTTTCTTT
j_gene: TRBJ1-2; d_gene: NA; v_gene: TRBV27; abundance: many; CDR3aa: CASSHTSINTEYSGRGYTF; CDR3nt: TGTGCCAGCAGCCACACCTCAATTAACACGGAGTACTCAGGCAGGGGCTACACCTTC
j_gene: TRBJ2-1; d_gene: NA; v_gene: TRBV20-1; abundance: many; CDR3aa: CSAPLWGSYNEQFF; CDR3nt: TGCAGTGCTCCTTTGTGGGGATCCTACAATGAGCAGTTCTTC
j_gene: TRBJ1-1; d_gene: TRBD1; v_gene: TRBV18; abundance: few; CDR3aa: CASSRQGGNSNTEAFF; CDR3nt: TGTGCCAGCTCACGGCAGGGGGGAAACTCGAACACTGAAGCTTTCTTT
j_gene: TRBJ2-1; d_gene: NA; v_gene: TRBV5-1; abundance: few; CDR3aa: CASSLTGLDEQFF; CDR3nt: TGCGCCAGCAGCCTCACAGGGTTGGATGAGCAGTTCTTC
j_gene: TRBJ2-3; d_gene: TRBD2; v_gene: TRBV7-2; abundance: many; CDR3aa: CASSSKPGGRTDTQYF; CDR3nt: TGTGCCAGCAGCTCCAAACCAGGCGGGAGAACAGATACGCAGTATTTT
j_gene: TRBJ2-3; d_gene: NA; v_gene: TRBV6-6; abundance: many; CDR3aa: CASSYGTSPGTDTQYF; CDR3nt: TGTGCCAGCAGTTACGGGACCTCCCCGGGGACAGATACGCAGTATTTT
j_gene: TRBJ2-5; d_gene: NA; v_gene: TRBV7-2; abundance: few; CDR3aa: CASSWTSGETQYF; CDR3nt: TGTGCCAGCAGCTGGACGAGCGGAGAGACCCAGTACTTC
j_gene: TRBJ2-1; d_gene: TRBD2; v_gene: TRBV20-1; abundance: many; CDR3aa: CSARQSGGFAYNEQFF; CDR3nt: TGCAGTGCTAGACAAAGCGGGGGGTTCGCCTACAATGAGCAGTTCTTC
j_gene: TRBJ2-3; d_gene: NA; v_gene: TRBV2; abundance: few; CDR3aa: CASRRPPDTQYF; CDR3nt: TGTGCCAGCAGGCGCCCCCCAGATACGCAGTATTTT
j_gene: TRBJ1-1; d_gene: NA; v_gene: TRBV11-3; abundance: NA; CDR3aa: CASSGQMNTEAFF; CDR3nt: TGTGCCAGCAGCGGACAGATGAACACTGAAGCTTTCTTT
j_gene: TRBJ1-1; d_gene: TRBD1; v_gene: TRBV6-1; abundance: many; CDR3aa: CASSEDRGTEAFF; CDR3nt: TGTGCCAGCAGTGAAGACAGGGGCACTGAAGCTTTCTTT